The TCR beta chain under discussion was sequenced for a study of blood T cell repertoires in COVID-19. Study details: The study drew acute and convalescent COVID-19 samples from the United States, Italy and Spain. From T cells, B-cell-depleted T cells, or PBMCs came the material, which was cDNA or gDNA.

Germline trimming cut 0 bases from V and 4 bases from J; bases unmatched to any gene: 5. The CDR3 totals 14 residues. Germline-derived CDR1 and CDR2 are GTSNPN and SVGIG (reference sequence). The Seattle patients, enrolled during active infection, were followed longitudinally. Produced via immunoSEQ multiplex PCR; TCRdb's table is partial and in-frame only. The sample records approximately 350,000 clones, approximately 87% being singletons. Sequencing input: peripheral blood. The sequence came from a woman aged 50 to 60 with COVID-19, enrolled during active disease. The chain links TRBV30 to TRBJ1-1; 7 bases fit TRBD1. CDR3 nucleotides: TGTGCCTGGAGTGTACCCGGGACAGCCACTGAAGCTTTCTTT. This gives the protein CAWSVPGTATEAFF.